The T cell receptor (beta chain) under discussion was sequenced for a study of blood T cell repertoires in COVID-19. Study in general: Sites across the United States, Italy and Spain contributed samples from acute and convalescent COVID-19. PBMCs, B-cell-depleted T cells, or T cells were the source of the cDNA or gDNA that made up the material.

Seattle researchers signed up patients amid active infection and tracked them longitudinally. Original data processing: Nucleated cell counts were estimated from reference gene primer amplification. Profiled with immunoSEQ multiplex PCR; TCRdb holds only in-frame clones, not every one. The V and J calls and clone size come from that table; D and trimming were worked out from the DNA. The sample comprises 300,000 or so clones, 90% of which are singletons, and roughly 2.9% rests with the top ten. This CDR3 region has 14 residues. Trimming removed 6 bases from V and 5 bases from J; junction bases left unmatched: 4. In germline, CDR1 is MNHEY, CDR2 SVGAGI.

The TCR was taken from a woman in her 30s with COVID-19, enrolled during active disease. The material sequenced was peripheral blood. The gene calls are TRBV6-5 and TRBJ1-4, with TRBD1 identical over 9 bases. This chain's CDR3 is CASSWTGDNEKLFF. The DNA of the CDR3 is TGTGCCAGCAGCTGGACAGGGGACAATGAAAAACTGTTTTTT.